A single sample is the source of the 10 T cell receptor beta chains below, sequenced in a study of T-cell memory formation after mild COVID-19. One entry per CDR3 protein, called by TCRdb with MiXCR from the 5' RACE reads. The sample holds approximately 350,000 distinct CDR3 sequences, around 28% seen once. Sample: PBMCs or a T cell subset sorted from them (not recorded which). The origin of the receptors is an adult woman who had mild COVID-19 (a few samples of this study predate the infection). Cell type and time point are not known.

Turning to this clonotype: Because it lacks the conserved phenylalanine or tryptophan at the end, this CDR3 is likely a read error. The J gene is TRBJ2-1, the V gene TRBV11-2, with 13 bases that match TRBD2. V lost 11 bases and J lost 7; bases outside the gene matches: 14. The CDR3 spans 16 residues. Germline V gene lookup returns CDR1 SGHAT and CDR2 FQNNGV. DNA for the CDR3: TGTGCCGTAGCCTGGGGTTGGACTAGCGGGGGTAATGAGCAGTTCTTA. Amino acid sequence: CAVAWGWTSGGNEQFL.

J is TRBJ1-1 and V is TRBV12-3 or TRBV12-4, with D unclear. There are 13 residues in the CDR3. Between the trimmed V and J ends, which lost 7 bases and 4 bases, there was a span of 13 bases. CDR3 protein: CASNYGGPTEAFF. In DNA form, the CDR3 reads TGTGCCAGCAACTACGGAGGTCCCACTGAAGCTTTCTTT.

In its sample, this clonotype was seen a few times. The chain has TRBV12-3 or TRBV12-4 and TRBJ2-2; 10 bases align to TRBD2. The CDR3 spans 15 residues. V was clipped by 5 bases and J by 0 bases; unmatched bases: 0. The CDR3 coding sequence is TGTGCCAGCAGTGGGACTAGCGCGAACACCGGGGAGCTGTTTTTT. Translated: CASSGTSANTGELFF.

The CDR3 DNA sequence: TGTGCCAGCAGTTTGTCGGCTAGCGGGACGAGCGAGCAGTACTTC. Residues: CASSLSASGTSEQYF. The rearrangement links TRBV12-3 or TRBV12-4 to TRBJ2-7; 9 bases fit TRBD2. This CDR3 is built from 15 residues. V lost 3 bases, J lost 6 bases, and 9 bases stayed unmatched.

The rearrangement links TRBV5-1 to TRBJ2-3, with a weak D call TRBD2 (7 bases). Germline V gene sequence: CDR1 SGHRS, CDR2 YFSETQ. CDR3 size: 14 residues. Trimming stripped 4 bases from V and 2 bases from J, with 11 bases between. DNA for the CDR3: TGCGCCAGCAGCCCCGGGGGGCCCACAGATACGCAGTATTTT. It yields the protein CASSPGGPTDTQYF.

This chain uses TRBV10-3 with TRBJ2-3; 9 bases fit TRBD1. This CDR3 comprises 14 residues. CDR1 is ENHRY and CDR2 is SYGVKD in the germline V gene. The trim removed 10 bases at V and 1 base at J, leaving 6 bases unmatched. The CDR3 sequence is CATGTGFGTDTQYF. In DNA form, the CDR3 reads TGTGCCACCGGGACAGGGTTCGGCACAGATACGCAGTATTTT.

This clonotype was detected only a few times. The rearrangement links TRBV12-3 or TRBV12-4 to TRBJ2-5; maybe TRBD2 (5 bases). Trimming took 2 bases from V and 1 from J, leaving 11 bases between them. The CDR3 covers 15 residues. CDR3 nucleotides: TGTGCCAGCAGTTTACTAGCCGACACCCAAGAGACCCAGTACTTC. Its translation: CASSLLADTQETQYF.

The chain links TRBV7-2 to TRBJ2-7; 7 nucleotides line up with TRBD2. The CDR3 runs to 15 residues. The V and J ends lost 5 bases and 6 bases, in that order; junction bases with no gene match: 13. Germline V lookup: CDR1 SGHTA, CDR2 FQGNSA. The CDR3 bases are TGTGCCAGCAGCCCAATTGGCGGCGGGAGCGCCGAGCAGTACTTC. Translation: CASSPIGGGSAEQYF. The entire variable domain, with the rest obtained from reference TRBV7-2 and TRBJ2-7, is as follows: GAGVSQSPSNKVTEKGKDVELRCDPISGHTALYWYRQSLGQGLEFLIYFQGNSAPDKSGLPSDRFSAERTGGSVSTLTIQRTQQEDSAVYLCASSPIGGGSAEQYFGPGTRLTVT.

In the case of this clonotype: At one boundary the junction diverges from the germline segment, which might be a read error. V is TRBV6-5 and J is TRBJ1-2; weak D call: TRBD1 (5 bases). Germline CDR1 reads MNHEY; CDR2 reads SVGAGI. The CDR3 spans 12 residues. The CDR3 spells CAGRDRGMRYTF. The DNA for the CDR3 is TGTGCCGGCAGGGATCGGGGGATGCGCTACACCTTC.

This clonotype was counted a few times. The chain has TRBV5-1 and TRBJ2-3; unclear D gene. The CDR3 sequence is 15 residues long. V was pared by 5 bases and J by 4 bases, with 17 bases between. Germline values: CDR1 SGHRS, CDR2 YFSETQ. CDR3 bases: TGCGCCAGCAGAGGACCGGCCTTAGGACCAGATACGCAGTATTTT. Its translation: CASRGPALGPDTQYF.